These 27 T cell receptor beta chains originate from one sample sequenced in a study of cytomegalovirus exposure and HLA in healthy donors. Researchers ran the PCR with 60 Vbeta and 13 Jbeta primers. The method was immunoSEQ multiplex PCR; TCRdb's version includes in-frame clones alone and lacks a portion of them. The table has 110,000 or so clones, approximately 81% seen once. Input material: PBMCs. These receptors came from a young woman in good health and CMV-seronegative.

This chain joins TRBV30 and TRBJ2-7; 11 nucleotides align to TRBD2. With V trimmed by 8 bases and J by 1 base, 7 bases remained unmatched. Germline CDR1 is GTSNPN and CDR2 is SVGIG (reference sequence). CDR3 size: 14 residues. The CDR3 DNA reads TGTGCCATAAGCTCTAGCGGGAGGTCCTACGAGCAGTACTTC. Translation gives CAISSSGRSYEQYF.

J is TRBJ2-1 and V is TRBV18; 10 bases are a match to TRBD2. Germline values: CDR1 KGHSH, CDR2 LQKENI. Losses at the gene ends were 2 bases for V and 9 bases for J; bases not matched to a gene: 7. This CDR3 spans 15 amino acids. CDR3 bases: TGTGCCAGCTCACCAATAACTAGCGGGACGGTTGAGCAGTTCTTC. Protein sequence: CASSPITSGTVEQFF. Variable domain in full (rest from reference TRBV18 and TRBJ2-1): NAGVMQNPRHLVRRRGQEARLRCSPMKGHSHVYWYRQLPEEGLKFMVYLQKENIIDESGMPKERFSAEFPKEGPSILRIQQVVRGDSAAYFCASSPITSGTVEQFFGPGTRLTVL.

V usage is TRBV7-2 and J usage is TRBJ2-1, with a tentative D call TRBD2 (6 bases). CDR3 length equals 15 residues. Trimming took 1 base from V and 3 from J, leaving 10 bases between them. Germline V gene lookup returns CDR1 SGHTA and CDR2 FQGNSA. The CDR3 region has the DNA TGTGCCAGCAGCTTAGGTAGCGGCCTCTACAATGAGCAGTTCTTC. Residues: CASSLGSGLYNEQFF.

The chain has TRBV7-3 and TRBJ2-5, with D tentatively TRBD2 (5 bases). V was shortened by 5 bases and J by 1 base, with 11 bases between the two germline ends. This CDR3 spans 14 amino acids. CDR1 is SGHTA and CDR2 is FQGTGA in the germline V gene. CDR3 bases: TGTGCCAGCAGCCAGAACGGACTCCAAGAGACCCAGTACTTC. Amino acid sequence: CASSQNGLQETQYF. The variable domain in full, completed from reference TRBV7-3 and TRBJ2-5, reads GAGVSQTPSNKVTEKGKYVELRCDPISGHTALYWYRQSLGQGPEFLIYFQGTGAADDSGLPNDRFFAVRPEGSVSTLKIQRTERGDSAVYLCASSQNGLQETQYFGPGTRLLVL.

As regards this clone: The junction differs from germline at one of its ends, possibly a read error. This chain links TRBV2 with TRBJ2-7, with a tentative D call TRBD2 (5 bases). The CDR3 loop spans 11 amino acids. Looked up from germline, CDR1 is SNHLY and CDR2 is FYNNEI. The CDR3 nucleotides are TGTGCCAGCAAGGAAGACTACGAGCAGCACTTC. Translated: CASKEDYEQHF.

The rearrangement uses TRBV5-1 and TRBJ2-3; 8 nucleotides agree with TRBD2. CDR1 is SGHRS and CDR2 is YFSETQ in the germline V gene. V trimming: 2 bases; J trimming: 2 bases; junction bases outside the gene matches: 4. The CDR3 extends over 15 amino acids. CDR3 residues: CASSFSGKYTDTQYF. CDR3 bases: TGCGCCAGCAGCTTTAGCGGGAAATACACAGATACGCAGTATTTT.

CDR3 amino acids: CASSSGWLAGPRDTQYF. In DNA form, the CDR3 reads TGTGCCAGCAGCTCTGGGTGGCTAGCGGGACCCCGGGATACGCAGTATTTT. The chain combines TRBV7-9 with TRBJ2-3; 9 bases are a match to TRBD2. The CDR3 loop spans 17 amino acids. V lost 4 bases and J lost 6; bases outside the gene matches: 14. Looked up from germline, CDR1 is SEHNR and CDR2 is FQNEAQ (reference sequence).

The rearrangement links TRBV7-3 to TRBJ2-3, with TRBD2 matching over 8 bases. The CDR3 runs 16 residues. Germline V gene lookup returns CDR1 SGHTA and CDR2 FQGTGA. Germline trimming cut 2 bases from V and 2 bases from J; bases unmatched to any gene: 6. The CDR3 bases are TGTGCCAGCAGCTTACTAGCGGGCCCATACACAGATACGCAGTATTTT. Its protein is CASSLLAGPYTDTQYF.

This chain's CDR3 is CASSQRNTGELFF. CDR3 DNA: TGCGCCAGCAGCCAACGGAACACCGGGGAGCTGTTTTTT. This sequence joins TRBV4-3 and TRBJ2-2; D uncertain. From germline, CDR1 is LGHNA and CDR2 YSLEER. The V end lost 2 bases, the J end lost 1 base, and 2 bases lay between the germline ends. The CDR3 loop spans 13 amino acids.

This chain links TRBV25-1 with TRBJ2-3; 12 bases map to TRBD2. Germline V gene sequence: CDR1 MGHDK, CDR2 SYGVNS. V was pared by 5 bases and J by 6 bases, with 6 bases of the junction left unmatched. The CDR3 has 15 amino acids. The CDR3 DNA sequence: TGTGCCAGCAGTCTAGCGGGAGGGCCGAGGGATACGCAGTATTTT. It specifies CASSLAGGPRDTQYF. Full variable domain (rest looked up from reference TRBV25-1 and TRBJ2-3): EADIYQTPRYLVIGTGKKITLECSQTMGHDKMYWYQQDPGMELHLIHYSYGVNSTEKGDLSSESTVSRIRTEHFPLTLESARPSHTSQYLCASSLAGGPRDTQYFGPGTRLTVL.

The J gene is TRBJ2-3, the V gene TRBV28; D is unresolved. V gave up 5 bases and J gave up 3 bases, with 6 bases separating them. This CDR3 is 12 amino acids long. Germline CDR1 is MDHEN and CDR2 is SYDVKM. The CDR3: CASSAQTDTQYF. The CDR3 nucleotides are TGTGCCAGCAGTGCCCAGACAGATACGCAGTATTTT. Looking up the rest from reference TRBV28 and TRBJ2-3 gives the full variable domain: DVKVTQSSRYLVKRTGEKVFLECVQDMDHENMFWYRQDPGLGLRLIYFSYDVKMKEKGDIPEGYSVSREKKERFSLILESASTNQTSMYLCASSAQTDTQYFGPGTRLTVL.

The CDR3 loop is CASSRNPTSGRRAGELFF. The CDR3, as DNA: TGTGCCAGCAGTCGTAATCCCACTAGCGGGAGGCGGGCCGGGGAGCTGTTTTTT. V and J are TRBV9 and TRBJ2-2, with 12 nucleotides matching TRBD2. CDR1 is SGDLS and CDR2 is YYNGEE in the germline V gene. The CDR3 extends over 18 amino acids. V trimming: 5 bases; J trimming: 6 bases; junction bases outside the gene matches: 14. Supplemented by reference TRBV9 and TRBJ2-2, the full variable domain reads DSGVTQTPKHLITATGQRVTLRCSPRSGDLSVYWYQQSLDQGLQFLIQYYNGEERAKGNILERFSAQQFPDLHSELNLSSLELGDSALYFCASSRNPTSGRRAGELFFGEGSRLTVL.

The chain recombines TRBV10-3 with TRBJ1-1, with 7 bases identical to TRBD1. Germline CDR1 ENHRY, CDR2 SYGVKD. The junction had 0 bases not matched to a gene; V was cut back by 4 bases and J by 1 base. This CDR3 has 13 residues. CDR3 sequence (DNA): TGTGCCATCAGTGGGGACAGGAACACTGAAGCTTTCTTT. It yields the protein CAISGDRNTEAFF.

This chain links TRBV7-6 with TRBJ2-5; no reliable D call. V was cut by 1 base and J by 5 bases, with 17 bases left in between. This CDR3 region has 16 residues. CDR1 is SGHVS, CDR2 FNYEAQ, per germline. CDR3 sequence: CASSLDRATLKETQYF. The CDR3 coding sequence is TGTGCCAGCAGCTTAGATCGTGCGACTTTAAAGGAGACCCAGTACTTC.

The chain carries TRBV7-2 and TRBJ1-2; a possible D gene is TRBD1 (6 bases). Trimming cost V 1 base and J 5 bases, with 17 bases left between them. This CDR3 contains 16 residues. The germline gives CDR1 SGHTA, CDR2 FQGNSA. CDR3 region: CASSLVGTGTSYGYTF. The CDR3 DNA reads TGTGCCAGCAGCTTAGTCGGTACCGGGACAAGTTATGGCTACACCTTC.

This clone was seen only once. This rearrangement joins TRBV19 to TRBJ1-2; no firm D call. The CDR3 consists of 12 residues. Germline V lookup: CDR1 LNHDA, CDR2 SQIVND (reference sequence). V lost 6 bases to trimming and J lost 2 bases, with 7 bases between them. CDR3 nucleotides: TGTGCCAGTAGAGGCAGGAACTATGGCTACACCTTC. This encodes CASRGRNYGYTF.

This chain connects TRBV2 to TRBJ2-7; D is possibly TRBD2 (7 bases). Germline values: CDR1 SNHLY, CDR2 FYNNEI. V shed 6 bases and J shed 5 bases, with 20 bases lying between them. This CDR3 region has 15 residues. The CDR3 nucleotides read TGTGCCAGCAGCTCTTTGTCGGGGGGCGTCGACGAGCAGTACTTC. Encoded protein: CASSSLSGGVDEQYF.

This clone was picked up one time. This chain joins TRBV6-6 and TRBJ2-7, with a weak D call TRBD1 (6 bases). With 5 bases removed from V and 3 bases from J, the gap between germline ends came to 14 bases. The CDR3 extends over 14 amino acids. The V gene's germline CDR1 is MNHNY and CDR2 SVGAGI (reference sequence). DNA for the CDR3: TGTGCCAGCAGTCCGACAGGCACCCTCTACGAGCAGTACTTC. Translating gives CASSPTGTLYEQYF.

This clone has more than one count but fewer than ten. This sequence joins TRBV19 and TRBJ2-1; 8 bases are shared with TRBD1. The trim removed 1 base at V and 5 bases at J, leaving 4 bases unmatched. The CDR3 runs to 15 residues. CDR1 is LNHDA, CDR2 SQIVND, per germline (reference sequence). DNA for the CDR3: TGTGCCAGTAGTATAGGGAAGACAGGGGACAATGAGCAGTTCTTC. This gives the protein CASSIGKTGDNEQFF.

The V and J genes are TRBV28 and TRBJ1-4, with no clear D. The V gene's germline CDR1 is MDHEN and CDR2 SYDVKM. V was clipped by 4 bases and J by 2 bases, with 11 bases between them. The CDR3 loop spans 15 amino acids. In nucleotides, the CDR3 is TGTGCCAGCAGTTCACACGCCGGGACTAATGAAAAACTGTTTTTT. Protein product: CASSSHAGTNEKLFF.

This clone was seen only a few times. This chain links TRBV7-9 with TRBJ2-1; 9 nucleotides align to TRBD2. The CDR3 runs to 14 residues. CDR1 is SEHNR, CDR2 FQNEAQ, per germline (reference sequence). V lost 7 bases, J lost 3 bases, and 4 bases stayed unmatched. Here the CDR3 DNA reads TGTGCCAGCAACCCACTAGCGGGCTACAATGAGCAGTTCTTC. Protein: CASNPLAGYNEQFF.

The genes are TRBV2 and TRBJ1-1, with 9 bases that match TRBD1. CDR1 SNHLY and CDR2 FYNNEI come from the germline V gene. The CDR3 is 14 amino acids. J was trimmed by 10 bases and V by 3 bases; bases with no gene match: 9. The CDR3 region is CASSDGGQGVRAFF. For the CDR3, the DNA is TGTGCCAGCAGTGACGGGGGACAGGGAGTTCGAGCTTTCTTT.

The chain recombines TRBV7-2 with TRBJ1-5; no clear D gene. Between the trimmed V and J ends, which lost 1 base and 4 bases, there was a span of 5 bases. Germline lookup yields CDR1 SGHTA and CDR2 FQGNSA. This CDR3 comprises 13 residues. CDR3 residues: CASSLGPNQPQHF. The CDR3 nucleotides are TGTGCCAGCAGCTTAGGTCCAAATCAGCCCCAGCATTTT.

The chain links TRBV7-3 to TRBJ1-1, with TRBD1 as a possible D gene (6 bases). This CDR3 spans 16 amino acids. V was clipped by 5 bases and J by 4 bases, with 20 bases between them. Germline V gives CDR1 SGHTA, CDR2 FQGTGA. In DNA, the CDR3 is TGTGCCAGCAGCCTAAATGGGGGCAGGGCGAGCACTGAAGCTTTCTTT. This gives the protein CASSLNGGRASTEAFF. Full variable domain (missing parts from reference TRBV7-3 and TRBJ1-1): GAGVSQTPSNKVTEKGKYVELRCDPISGHTALYWYRQSLGQGPEFLIYFQGTGAADDSGLPNDRFFAVRPEGSVSTLKIQRTERGDSAVYLCASSLNGGRASTEAFFGQGTRLTVV.

This clone was observed a handful of times. The chain joins TRBV5-6 to TRBJ2-7, with 8 bases matching TRBD1. CDR3 length: 16 residues. Germline CDR1 reads SGHDT; CDR2 reads YYEEEE. With 4 bases clipped from V and 0 bases from J, the junction kept 9 bases outside the gene matches. The CDR3 spells CASSMTGQGGSYEQYF. The CDR3 nucleotides are TGTGCCAGCAGCATGACTGGACAGGGAGGCTCCTACGAGCAGTACTTC.

The chain is built from TRBV5-4 and TRBJ2-5; 11 nucleotides line up with TRBD2. Germline trimming cut 4 bases from V and 1 base from J; bases unmatched to any gene: 6. Germline CDR1 SGHNT, CDR2 YYREEE (reference sequence). The CDR3 totals 16 residues. The CDR3: CASSPQLAGVQETQYF. DNA for the CDR3: TGTGCCAGCAGCCCTCAACTAGCGGGAGTCCAAGAGACCCAGTACTTC.

The V and J genes are TRBV15 and TRBJ2-1; TRBD2 matches at 10 bases. This CDR3 has 15 amino acids. V lost 3 bases to trimming and J lost 3 bases; unmatched junction nucleotides: 2. The germline V gene encodes CDR1 LNHNV and CDR2 YYDKDF (reference sequence). The CDR3 DNA follows: TGTGCCACCAGCAGTTGGACTAGCGGCTACAATGAGCAGTTCTTC. This translates into CATSSWTSGYNEQFF.